These T cell receptor beta chains were read from a single sample in a study of T cells in Graves' hyperthyroidism and ophthalmopathy. TCRdb re-analysed the multiplex PCR reads in MiXCR, keeping a single row per CDR3 protein. The table has approximately 410,000 distinct CDR3 sequences, roughly 14% seen once; the top ten hold less than 15%. The sequenced sample was blood. These receptors all come from a man between 18 and 29 years old with Graves' ophthalmopathy. The CDR3 runs from the conserved cysteine through the conserved F or W. The D gene is left open where the match is weak. Part of the rows lack a size; the others show once, few, many or a class for expanded clones.

j_call clone_size d_call v_call cdr3_nt cdr3_aa
TRBJ1-2 - - TRBV28 TGTGCCAGCAGTTTCCCAGCCTATGGCTACACCTTC CASSFPAYGYTF
TRBJ2-5 many TRBD2 TRBV5-6 TGTGCCAGCAGGAGAGCGGGATCGTACCAAGAGACCCAGTACTTC CASRRAGSYQETQYF
TRBJ1-5 many - TRBV2 TGTGCCAGCAGACTGACAGCCCAGCCCCAGCATTTT CASRLTAQPQHF
TRBJ2-3 many - TRBV6-2/TRBV6-3 TGTGCCAGCAGTTACTCGACCCACCTAGCACCGGATACGCAGTATTTT CASSYSTHLAPDTQYF
TRBJ2-5 - TRBD2 TRBV3-1 TGTGCCAGCAGCCCCCTGGGTGAGGGAGGGCACCAAGAGACCCAGTACTTC CASSPLGEGGHQETQYF
TRBJ2-5 many - TRBV7-9 TGTGCCAGCAGCCTAGACCTTGAAGAGACCCAGTACTTC CASSLDLEETQYF
TRBJ2-5 many - TRBV7-3 TGTGCCAGCAGCTTAATGGGGGCAGGGGAGACCCAGTACTTC CASSLMGAGETQYF
TRBJ2-7 many TRBD1 TRBV6-6 TGTGCCAGCAGTTACCCGGACAGGCGTACCTACGAGCAGTACTTC CASSYPDRRTYEQYF
TRBJ1-2 few - TRBV29-1 TGCAGCGTTGAAGGCAGATCCTATGGCTACACCTTC CSVEGRSYGYTF
TRBJ2-3 - - TRBV5-5 TGTGCCAGCAGCTTACTTGCTGCAGATACGCAGTATTTT CASSLLAADTQYF
TRBJ1-2 many - TRBV11-1 TGTGCCAGCAGCTTAGCGGGCGCCAGCCGCGGAGGCTATGGCTACACCTTC CASSLAGASRGGYGYTF
TRBJ2-7 many TRBD2 TRBV7-2 TGTGCCAGCAGCTTAGAGCTAGCGGGGGGCTACGAGCAGTACTTC CASSLELAGGYEQYF
TRBJ2-7 few - TRBV7-8 TGTGCCAGCAGCCCAAGGGTTAGCTCCTACGAGCAGTACTTC CASSPRVSSYEQYF
TRBJ2-5 many TRBD1 TRBV4-1 TGCGCCAGCAGCCAGCAACAGGGGGTTGGAGAGACCCAGTACTTC CASSQQQGVGETQYF
TRBJ2-2 few TRBD1 TRBV12-5 TGTGCTAGTGGTTTGGTCATAGAAATAAGAACCGGGACAGGGTTTTCCGGGGAGCTGTTTTTT CASGLVIEIRTGTGFSGELFF
TRBJ2-7 many - TRBV5-1 TGCGCCAGCAGCTTGGCCCCGGGTTACGAGCAGTACTTC CASSLAPGYEQYF
TRBJ2-3 many - TRBV7-9 TGTGCCAGCAGCCCAAGACAGAGTGCGGATACGCAGTATTTT CASSPRQSADTQYF
TRBJ1-5 many - TRBV20-1 TGCAGTGCTTCCGACAGATATAGCAATCAGCCCCAGCATTTT CSASDRYSNQPQHF
TRBJ2-5 - TRBD2 TRBV14 TGTGCCAGCAGCCAAGAACTAGCGGGGGACCAAGAGACCCAGTACTTC CASSQELAGDQETQYF
TRBJ2-3 many TRBD2 TRBV20-1 TGCAGTGCTAGAGATCTAGCGGGACGCACAGATACGCAGTATTTT CSARDLAGRTDTQYF
TRBJ2-1 many - TRBV30 TGTGCCTGGAGTGAGGGCCCAGGGGAGGTCGATGAGCAGTTCTTC CAWSEGPGEVDEQFF
TRBJ2-1 - TRBD1 TRBV5-1 TGCGCCAGCAGCCACAGGGGTCTGAGTTTTTCCTACAATGAGCAGTTCTTC CASSHRGLSFSYNEQFF